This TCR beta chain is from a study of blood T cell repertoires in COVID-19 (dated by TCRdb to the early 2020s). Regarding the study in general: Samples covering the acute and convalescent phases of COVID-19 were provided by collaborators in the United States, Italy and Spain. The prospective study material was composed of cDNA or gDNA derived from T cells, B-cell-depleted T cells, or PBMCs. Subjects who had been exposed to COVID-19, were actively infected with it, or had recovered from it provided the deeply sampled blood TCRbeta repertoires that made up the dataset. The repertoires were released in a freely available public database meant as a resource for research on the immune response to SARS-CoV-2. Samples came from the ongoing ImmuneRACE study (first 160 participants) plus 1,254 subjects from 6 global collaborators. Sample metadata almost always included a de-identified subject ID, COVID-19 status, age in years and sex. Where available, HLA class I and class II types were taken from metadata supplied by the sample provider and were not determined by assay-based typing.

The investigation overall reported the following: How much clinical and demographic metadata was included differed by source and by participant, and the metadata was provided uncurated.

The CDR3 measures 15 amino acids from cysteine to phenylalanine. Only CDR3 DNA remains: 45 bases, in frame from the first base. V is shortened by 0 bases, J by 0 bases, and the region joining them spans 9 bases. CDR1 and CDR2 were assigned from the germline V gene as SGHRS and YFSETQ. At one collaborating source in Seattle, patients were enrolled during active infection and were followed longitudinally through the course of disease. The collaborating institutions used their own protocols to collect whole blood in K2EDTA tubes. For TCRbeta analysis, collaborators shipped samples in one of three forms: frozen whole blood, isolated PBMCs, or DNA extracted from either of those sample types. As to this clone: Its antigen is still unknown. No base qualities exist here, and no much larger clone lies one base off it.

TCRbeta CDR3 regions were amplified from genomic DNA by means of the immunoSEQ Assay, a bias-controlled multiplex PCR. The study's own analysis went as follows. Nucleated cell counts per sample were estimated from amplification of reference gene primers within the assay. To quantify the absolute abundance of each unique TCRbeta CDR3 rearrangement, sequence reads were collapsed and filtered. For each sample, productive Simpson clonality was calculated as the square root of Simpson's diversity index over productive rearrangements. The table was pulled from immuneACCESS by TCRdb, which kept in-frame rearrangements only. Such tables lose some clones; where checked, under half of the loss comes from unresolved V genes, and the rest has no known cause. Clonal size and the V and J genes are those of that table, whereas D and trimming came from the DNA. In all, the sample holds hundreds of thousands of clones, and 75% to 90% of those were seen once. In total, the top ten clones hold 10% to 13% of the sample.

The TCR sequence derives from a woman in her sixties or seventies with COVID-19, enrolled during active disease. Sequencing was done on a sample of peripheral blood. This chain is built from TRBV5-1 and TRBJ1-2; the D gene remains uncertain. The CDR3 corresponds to CASSLVLNTNYGYTF. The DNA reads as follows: TGCGCCAGCAGCTTGGTCCTAAATACTAACTATGGCTACACCTTC.